This TCR beta chain stems from a study of blood T cell repertoires in COVID-19. The CDR3 length is 15 residues. Germline V CDR1 and CDR2: SGHDN, FVKESK. V was pared by 2 bases and J by 6 bases, with 14 bases between. Clones were sequenced by immunoSEQ multiplex PCR, and TCRdb holds only the in-frame ones, with some missing. The table shows some 260,000 clones, with over 75% occurring only once. The chain combines TRBV14 with TRBJ2-4; a possible D gene is TRBD1 (6 bases). The TCR sequence derives from a woman between 40 and 50 years old who had recovered from COVID-19. The sample consisted of peripheral blood. The CDR3, as DNA: TGTGCCAGCAGCCAACTCTCCTGGGGGCGAAACATTCAGTACTTC. Protein sequence: CASSQLSWGRNIQYF.